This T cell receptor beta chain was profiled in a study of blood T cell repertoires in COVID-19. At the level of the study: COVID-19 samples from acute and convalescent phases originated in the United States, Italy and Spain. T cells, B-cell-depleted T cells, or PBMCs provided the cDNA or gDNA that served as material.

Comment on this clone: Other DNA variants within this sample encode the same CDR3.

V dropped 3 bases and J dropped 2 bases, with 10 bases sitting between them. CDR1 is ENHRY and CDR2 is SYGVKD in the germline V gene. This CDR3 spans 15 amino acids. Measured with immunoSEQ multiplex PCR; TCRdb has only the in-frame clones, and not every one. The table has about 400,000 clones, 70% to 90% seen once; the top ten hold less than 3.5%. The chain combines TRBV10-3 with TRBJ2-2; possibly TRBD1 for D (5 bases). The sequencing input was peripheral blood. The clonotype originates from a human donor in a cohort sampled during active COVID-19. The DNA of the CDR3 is TGTGCCATCAGTGAAGGGCAGGGAAACACCGGGGAGCTGTTTTTT. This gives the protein CAISEGQGNTGELFF.